The text below deals with one TCR beta chain. Its matching antigen is unknown. The data originate from a study of T cell responses to AZD1222 COVID-19 vaccine. Clones were sequenced by immunoSEQ multiplex PCR, and TCRdb holds only the in-frame ones, with some missing. The sample has 78,000 or so clones, 80% seen once. The CDR3 length is 13 residues. J was trimmed by 4 bases and V by 6 bases; bases with no gene match: 5. CDR1 MDHEN and CDR2 SYDVKM come from the germline V gene. Study findings and constraints: White British ancestry dominated among donors, who included more females, and clonal diversity was possibly underestimated. Reportedly, nearly half of unique spike TCRs recognized epitopes outside B.1.351/B.1.1.7 mutations.

This sequence joins TRBV28 and TRBJ2-7; 8 bases are a match to TRBD1. The clonotype originates from an adult who received the AZD1222 COVID-19 vaccine. The sample consisted of peripheral blood, taken 28 days after the second AZD1222 dose. This CDR3 is CASRSTGAYEQYF. The CDR3 DNA sequence: TGTGCCAGCAGGTCGACAGGGGCATACGAGCAGTACTTC.